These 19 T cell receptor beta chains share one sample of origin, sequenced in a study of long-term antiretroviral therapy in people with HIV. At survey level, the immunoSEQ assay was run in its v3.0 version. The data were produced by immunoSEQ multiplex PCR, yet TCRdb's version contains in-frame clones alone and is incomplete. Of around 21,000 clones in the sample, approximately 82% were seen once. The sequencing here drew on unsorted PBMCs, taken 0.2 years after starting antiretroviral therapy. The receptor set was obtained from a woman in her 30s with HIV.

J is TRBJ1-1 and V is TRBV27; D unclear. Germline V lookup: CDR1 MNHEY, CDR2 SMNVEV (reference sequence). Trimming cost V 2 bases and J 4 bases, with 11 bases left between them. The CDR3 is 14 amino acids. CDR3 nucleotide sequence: TGTGCCAGCAGTTTAGGGATAAGAGGCACTGAAGCTTTCTTT. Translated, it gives CASSLGIRGTEAFF.

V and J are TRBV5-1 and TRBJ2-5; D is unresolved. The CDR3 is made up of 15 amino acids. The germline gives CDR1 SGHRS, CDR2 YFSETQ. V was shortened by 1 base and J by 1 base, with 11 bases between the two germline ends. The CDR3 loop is CASSLLGQTQETQYF. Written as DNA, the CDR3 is TGCGCCAGCAGCTTGCTAGGCCAGACCCAAGAGACCCAGTACTTC.

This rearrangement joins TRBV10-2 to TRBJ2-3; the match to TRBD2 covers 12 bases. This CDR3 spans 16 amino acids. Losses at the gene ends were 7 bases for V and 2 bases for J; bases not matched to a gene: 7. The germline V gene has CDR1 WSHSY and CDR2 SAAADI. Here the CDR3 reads CASTKLAGGLTDTQYF. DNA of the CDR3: TGCGCCAGCACCAAACTAGCGGGGGGCCTCACAGATACGCAGTATTTT.

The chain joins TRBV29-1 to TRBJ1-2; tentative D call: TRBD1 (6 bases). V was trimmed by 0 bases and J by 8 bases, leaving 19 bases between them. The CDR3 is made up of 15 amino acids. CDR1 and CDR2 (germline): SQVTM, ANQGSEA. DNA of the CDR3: TGCAGCGTTGAAGACAGGGGCTCCACCAGCTTAGGCTACACCTTC. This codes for CSVEDRGSTSLGYTF.

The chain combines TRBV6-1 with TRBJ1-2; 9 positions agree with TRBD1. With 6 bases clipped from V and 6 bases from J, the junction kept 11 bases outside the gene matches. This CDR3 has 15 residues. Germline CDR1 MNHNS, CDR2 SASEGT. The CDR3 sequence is CASRAFIQGADGYTF. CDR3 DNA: TGTGCCAGCAGAGCATTTATACAGGGGGCTGATGGCTACACCTTC.

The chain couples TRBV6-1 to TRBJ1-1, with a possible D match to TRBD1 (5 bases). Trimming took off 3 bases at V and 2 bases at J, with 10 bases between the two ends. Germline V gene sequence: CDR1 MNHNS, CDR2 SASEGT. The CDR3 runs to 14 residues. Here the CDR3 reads CASSEQGTNTEAFF. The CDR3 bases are TGTGCCAGCAGTGAGCAGGGTACAAACACTGAAGCTTTCTTT.

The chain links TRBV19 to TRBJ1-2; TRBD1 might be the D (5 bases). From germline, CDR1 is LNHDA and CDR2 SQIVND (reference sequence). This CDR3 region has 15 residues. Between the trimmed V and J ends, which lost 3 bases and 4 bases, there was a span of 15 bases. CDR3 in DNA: TGTGCCAGTAGTATCGGGACGGGGGGACTCTATGGCTACACCTTC. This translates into CASSIGTGGLYGYTF.

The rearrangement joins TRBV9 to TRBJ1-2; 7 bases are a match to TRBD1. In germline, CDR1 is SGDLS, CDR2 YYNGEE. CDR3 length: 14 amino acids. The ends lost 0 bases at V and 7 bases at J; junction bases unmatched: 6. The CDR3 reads CASSVGQGGRGYTF. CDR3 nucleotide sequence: TGTGCCAGCAGCGTAGGACAGGGAGGACGTGGCTACACCTTC.

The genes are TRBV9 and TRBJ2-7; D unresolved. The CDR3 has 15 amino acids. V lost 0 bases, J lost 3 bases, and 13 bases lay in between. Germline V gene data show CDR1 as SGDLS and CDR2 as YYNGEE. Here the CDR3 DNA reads TGTGCCAGCAGCGTAGGACCGGTATATCACTACGAGCAGTACGTC. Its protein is CASSVGPVYHYEQYV.

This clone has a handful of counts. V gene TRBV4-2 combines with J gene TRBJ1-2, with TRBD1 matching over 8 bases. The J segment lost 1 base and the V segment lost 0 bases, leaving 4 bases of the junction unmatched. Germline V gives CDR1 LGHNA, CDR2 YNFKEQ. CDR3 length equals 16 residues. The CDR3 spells CASSQERTGFNYGYTF. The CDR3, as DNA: TGTGCCAGCAGCCAAGAAAGGACAGGGTTTAACTATGGCTACACCTTC.

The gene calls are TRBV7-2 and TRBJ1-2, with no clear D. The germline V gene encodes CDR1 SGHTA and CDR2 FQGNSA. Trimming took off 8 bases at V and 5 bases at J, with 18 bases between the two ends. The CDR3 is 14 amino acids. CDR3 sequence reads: CASPPRSGSYGYTF. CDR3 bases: TGTGCCAGCCCCCCCCGGTCCGGGTCTTATGGCTACACCTTC.

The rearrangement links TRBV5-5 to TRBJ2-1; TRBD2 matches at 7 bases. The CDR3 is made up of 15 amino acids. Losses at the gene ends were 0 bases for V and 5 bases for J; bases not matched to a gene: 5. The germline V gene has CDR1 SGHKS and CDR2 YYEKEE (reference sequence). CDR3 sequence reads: CASSLAAGLNNEQFF. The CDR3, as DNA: TGTGCCAGCAGCTTGGCCGCGGGACTAAACAATGAGCAGTTCTTC. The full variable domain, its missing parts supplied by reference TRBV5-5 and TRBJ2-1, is DAGVTQSPTHLIKTRGQQVTLRCSPISGHKSVSWYQQVLGQGPQFIFQYYEKEERGRGNFPDRFSARQFPNYSSELNVNALLLGDSALYLCASSLAAGLNNEQFFGPGTRLTVL.

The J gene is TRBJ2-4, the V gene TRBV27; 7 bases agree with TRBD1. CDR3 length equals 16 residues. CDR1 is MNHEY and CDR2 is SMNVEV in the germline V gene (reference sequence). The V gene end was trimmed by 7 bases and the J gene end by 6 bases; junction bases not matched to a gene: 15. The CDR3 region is CASKETGVILRNIQYF. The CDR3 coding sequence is TGTGCCAGCAAAGAAACAGGGGTCATATTGAGAAACATTCAGTACTTC.

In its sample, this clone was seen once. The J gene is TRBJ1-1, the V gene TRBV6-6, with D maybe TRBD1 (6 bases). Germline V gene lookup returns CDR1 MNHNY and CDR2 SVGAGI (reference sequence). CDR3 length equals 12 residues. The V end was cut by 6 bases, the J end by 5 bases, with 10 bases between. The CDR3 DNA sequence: TGTGCCAGCAGACCACAGGGAACTGAAGCTTTCTTT. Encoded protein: CASRPQGTEAFF.

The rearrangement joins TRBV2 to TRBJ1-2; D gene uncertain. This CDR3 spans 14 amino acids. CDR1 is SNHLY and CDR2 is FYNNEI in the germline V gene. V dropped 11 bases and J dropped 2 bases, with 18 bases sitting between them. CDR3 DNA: TGTGCCGGTACTTTGGGGAATATGAACTATGGCTACACCTTC. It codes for CAGTLGNMNYGYTF.

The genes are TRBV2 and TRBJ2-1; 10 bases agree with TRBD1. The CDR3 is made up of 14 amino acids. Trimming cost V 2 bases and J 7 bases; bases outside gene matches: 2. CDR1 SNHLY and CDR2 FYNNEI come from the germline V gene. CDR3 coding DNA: TGTGCCAGCAGTGAATGGGACAGGGGAAATGAGCAGTTCTTC. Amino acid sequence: CASSEWDRGNEQFF.

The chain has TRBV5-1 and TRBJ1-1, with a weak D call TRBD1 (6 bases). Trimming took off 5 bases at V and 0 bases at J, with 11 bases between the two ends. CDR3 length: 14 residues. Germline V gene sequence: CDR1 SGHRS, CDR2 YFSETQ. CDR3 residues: CASSTGTLNTEAFF. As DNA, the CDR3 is TGCGCCAGCAGTACAGGGACATTGAACACTGAAGCTTTCTTT. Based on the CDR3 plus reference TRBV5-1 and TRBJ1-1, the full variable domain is KAGVTQTPRYLIKTRGQQVTLSCSPISGHRSVSWYQQTPGQGLQFLFEYFSETQRNKGNFPGRFSGRQFSNSRSEMNVSTLELGDSALYLCASSTGTLNTEAFFGQGTRLTVV.

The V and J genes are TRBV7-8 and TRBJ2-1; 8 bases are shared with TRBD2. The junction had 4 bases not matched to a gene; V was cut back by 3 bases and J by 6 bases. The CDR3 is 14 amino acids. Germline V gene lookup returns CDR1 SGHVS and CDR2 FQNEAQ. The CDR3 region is CASSFGGAVNEQFF. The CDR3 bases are TGTGCCAGCAGCTTCGGGGGGGCCGTCAATGAGCAGTTCTTC.

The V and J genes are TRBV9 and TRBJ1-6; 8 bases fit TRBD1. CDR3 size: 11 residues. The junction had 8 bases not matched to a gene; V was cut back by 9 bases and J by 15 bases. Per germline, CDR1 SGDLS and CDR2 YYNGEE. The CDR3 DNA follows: TGTGCCATGTACAGGGGGTACCTCCTCCACTTT. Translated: CAMYRGYLLHF.